Listed below are T cell receptor beta chains from one sample, sequenced in a study of T cells in Graves' hyperthyroidism and ophthalmopathy. TCRdb itself ran the multiplex PCR reads through MiXCR, one entry per CDR3 protein. This table holds approximately 600,000 distinct CDR3 sequences, roughly 17% found once. Sequencing was done on a sample of blood. Receptors originate from a woman aged 25 to 45 with Graves' hyperthyroidism. Both conserved end residues are part of each CDR3. A D gene is named only where the DNA matches it firmly. The size entry is marked missing in some rows and otherwise reads once, few, many or a size class.

size: many
V: TRBV19
J: TRBJ1-1
D: -
CDR3: CASSIVGPNTEAFF
DNA: TGTGCCAGTAGTATAGTTGGCCCTAACACTGAAGCTTTCTTT

size: -
V: TRBV7-2
J: TRBJ1-6
D: -
CDR3: CASTQGMTSPLHF
DNA: TGTGCCAGCACCCAGGGGATGACTTCACCCCTCCACTTT

size: many
V: TRBV6-1
J: TRBJ2-7
D: TRBD1
CDR3: CASSWKRGQGSYEQYF
DNA: TGTGCCAGCAGTTGGAAGCGTGGACAGGGTTCCTACGAGCAGTACTTC

size: few
V: TRBV7-3
J: TRBJ2-5
D: TRBD2
CDR3: CASSPNGLAGGETQYF
DNA: TGTGCCAGCAGCCCCAACGGACTAGCGGGAGGAGAGACCCAGTACTTC

size: many
V: TRBV28
J: TRBJ1-4
D: -
CDR3: CASRSYRNGLFF
DNA: TGTGCCAGCAGGTCGTACAGGAACGGACTGTTTTTT

size: many
V: TRBV18
J: TRBJ2-1
D: -
CDR3: CASTQARNEQFF
DNA: TGTGCCAGCACCCAAGCGAGGAATGAGCAGTTCTTC

size: many
V: TRBV3-1
J: TRBJ1-1
D: -
CDR3: CASSQGLEGLEAFF
DNA: TGTGCCAGCAGCCAAGGTTTGGAGGGGCTTGAAGCTTTCTTT

size: -
V: TRBV5-1
J: TRBJ2-7
D: -
CDR3: CASSRREGDEQYF
DNA: TGCGCCAGCAGCCGGAGGGAGGGGGACGAGCAGTACTTC

size: -
V: TRBV6-6
J: TRBJ2-4
D: TRBD2
CDR3: CASSYSRGARAKNIQYF
DNA: TGTGCCAGCAGTTACTCGCGGGGGGCCAGAGCCAAAAACATTCAGTACTTC

size: few
V: TRBV6-5
J: TRBJ2-2
D: -
CDR3: CASSYSFSFTGELFF
DNA: TGTGCCAGCAGTTACAGCTTCAGTTTCACCGGGGAGCTGTTTTTT

size: -
V: TRBV4-3
J: TRBJ2-3
D: -
CDR3: CASSQGGVADTQYF
DNA: TGCGCCAGCAGCCAAGGAGGTGTGGCAGATACGCAGTATTTT

size: many
V: TRBV2
J: TRBJ2-4
D: -
CDR3: CASSEAAGLTHIQYF
DNA: TGTGCCAGCAGTGAAGCTGCAGGGTTAACCCACATTCAGTACTTC

size: many
V: TRBV6-5
J: TRBJ2-7
D: -
CDR3: CASSYSWPPYEQYF
DNA: TGTGCCAGCAGTTACTCGTGGCCCCCCTACGAGCAGTACTTC

size: -
V: TRBV19
J: TRBJ2-1
D: TRBD2
CDR3: CASSWGGSVNEQFF
DNA: TGTGCCAGTAGCTGGGGGGGAAGCGTCAATGAGCAGTTCTTC

size: many
V: TRBV7-3
J: TRBJ2-5
D: TRBD2
CDR3: CASRPGGLAGETQYF
DNA: TGTGCCAGCAGGCCCGGTGGACTAGCGGGAGAGACCCAGTACTTC